Listed here are 6 T cell receptor beta chains from one sample, sequenced in a study of CD8 T cells in ankylosing spondylitis. MiXCR, applied by TCRdb to the 5' RACE reads, yields one record per CDR3 protein. The table records 250,000 to 400,000 distinct CDR3 sequences, 11% of them present only once. The sequencing sample was made of blood, either unsorted or a sorted T cell fraction (not recorded which). The receptors stem from a female donor with ankylosing spondylitis or in good health (not recorded which).

This clonotype was counted only a few times. The V gene is TRBV12-3 or TRBV12-4, the J gene TRBJ1-4, with D maybe TRBD1 (5 bases). The CDR3 is 14 amino acids. The V gene lost 6 bases and the J gene lost 8 bases, with 16 bases spanning the gap. The CDR3 loop is CASRPGSESEKLFF. As DNA, the CDR3 is TGTGCCAGCAGACCAGGGTCGGAGTCCGAAAAACTGTTTTTT.

The table lists this clonotype with many counts. The genes are TRBV28 and TRBJ2-1, with 11 nucleotides matching TRBD2. The CDR3 sequence is 16 residues long. With V trimmed by 5 bases and J by 4 bases, 7 bases remained unmatched. Germline assignment: CDR1 MDHEN and CDR2 SYDVKM. CDR3 amino acids: CASSPLAGGSYNEQFF. CDR3 coding DNA: TGTGCCAGCAGTCCGCTAGCGGGGGGTTCTTACAATGAGCAGTTCTTC. Filled out from reference TRBV28 and TRBJ2-1, the complete variable domain reads DVKVTQSSRYLVKRTGEKVFLECVQDMDHENMFWYRQDPGLGLRLIYFSYDVKMKEKGDIPEGYSVSREKKERFSLILESASTNQTSMYLCASSPLAGGSYNEQFFGPGTRLTVL.

This clonotype was seen a few times. V and J are TRBV20-1 and TRBJ2-3; 11 positions match TRBD2. V lost 5 bases to trimming and J lost 0 bases; unmatched junction nucleotides: 4. The CDR3 covers 15 residues. Germline V gene sequence: CDR1 DFQATT, CDR2 SNEGSKA (reference sequence). The DNA of the CDR3 is TGCAGTGCTGACCGGACTAGCGGGAGCACAGATACGCAGTATTTT. It specifies CSADRTSGSTDTQYF.

This clonotype was counted ten times or more. This chain connects TRBV29-1 to TRBJ2-3; D may correspond to TRBD1 or TRBD2 (5 bases each). The CDR3 has 13 residues. V lost 4 bases and J 3 bases, leaving 11 bases between the germline ends. Germline V gives CDR1 SQVTM, CDR2 ANQGSEA. The CDR3 protein is CSVGWGRTDTQYF. The CDR3 region has the DNA TGCAGCGTTGGGTGGGGGAGAACAGATACGCAGTATTTT.

This clonotype was seen ten or more times. The chain links TRBV20-1 to TRBJ2-1; TRBD1 is a possible D gene (5 bases). The V end lost 7 bases, the J end lost 2 bases, and 9 bases lay between the germline ends. This CDR3 contains 12 residues. Germline V gene sequence: CDR1 DFQATT, CDR2 SNEGSKA (reference sequence). CDR3: CSGLGPYNEQFF. The CDR3 DNA follows: TGCAGTGGGTTGGGGCCCTACAATGAGCAGTTCTTC.

This clonotype was recorded many times. This chain joins TRBV20-1 and TRBJ2-3; no clear D. The CDR3 is 14 residues long. Germline CDR1 reads DFQATT; CDR2 reads SNEGSKA (reference sequence). Deletions cut 3 bases from V and 2 bases from J, with 12 bases between. In nucleotides, the CDR3 is TGCAGTGCTAGGAGGCGGCTGACCACAGATACGCAGTATTTT. This codes for CSARRRLTTDTQYF.